The 5 T cell receptor beta chains below were found in one sample sequenced in a study of shared clonotypes between healthy human individuals (TCRdb year 2020). Library preparation employed the immunoSEQ multiplex PCR assay. TCRdb limited this immuneACCESS table to in-frame rearrangements with V and J called. A share of clones is missing; checked studies link under half to unresolved V genes, and the rest is unexplained. The sample table holds some 300,000 clones, of which around 67% were seen once. The ten largest account for roughly a tenth of the sample. Sequenced: memory CD4+ T cells sorted from blood. Reading the label with the study, this specimen's cell subset or site is: CD45RA-negative fraction. These receptors all stem from a man in his thirties or forties in good health.

As concerns this clone: This sequence may be a read error, since a much larger clone differs from it by one base. The chain recombines TRBV6-1 with TRBJ2-7; 11 bases align to TRBD2. The germline V gene has CDR1 MNHNS and CDR2 SASEGT. CDR3 length equals 17 residues. After removal of 4 bases from V and 3 bases from J, the junction contained 11 bases not matched to a gene. CDR3 sequence reads: CASSGMISGRAGYEQYF. CDR3 coding DNA: TGTGCCAGCAGTGGGATGATTAGCGGGAGGGCCGGCTACGAGCAGTACTTC.

The CDR3 sequence: CASRPAGTGRGYGYTF. As DNA, the CDR3 is TGTGCCAGCAGACCCGCCGGGACAGGGAGGGGCTATGGCTACACCTTC. This chain links TRBV2 with TRBJ1-2; 9 positions match TRBD1. The CDR3 sequence is 16 residues long. Germline assignment: CDR1 SNHLY and CDR2 FYNNEI. With V trimmed by 6 bases and J by 4 bases, 12 bases remained unmatched.

The chain combines TRBV11-2 with TRBJ2-5; perhaps TRBD2 as D (7 bases). The CDR3 is made up of 15 amino acids. V gave up 6 bases and J gave up 2 bases, with 16 bases separating them. Germline loops: CDR1 SGHAT, CDR2 FQNNGV. The CDR3: CASSGGGVRQETQYF. Here the CDR3 DNA reads TGTGCCAGCAGTGGGGGGGGCGTACGACAAGAGACCCAGTACTTC.

The J gene is TRBJ2-5, the V gene TRBV6-5, with 7 bases that match TRBD2. V shed 5 bases, J shed 9 bases, and the junction held 6 bases outside the gene matches. Looked up from germline, CDR1 is MNHEY and CDR2 is SVGAGI. The CDR3 is made up of 12 amino acids. CDR3 in DNA: TGTGCCAGCAGTACCCGGGAGGCGGCCCAGTACTTC. Amino acids: CASSTREAAQYF.

The chain links TRBV2 to TRBJ2-3; 12 bases are a match to TRBD1. This CDR3 is built from 14 residues. Germline CDR1 reads SNHLY; CDR2 reads FYNNEI. The J segment lost 2 bases and the V segment lost 7 bases, leaving 1 base of the junction unmatched. The CDR3 nucleotides are TGTGCCAGCAAGGGACAGGGGGCCACAGATACGCAGTATTTT. It encodes CASKGQGATDTQYF.